This T cell receptor (beta chain) originates from a study of cytomegalovirus exposure and HLA in healthy donors. This clone was picked up a small number of times. The CDR3 runs 15 residues. V lost 9 bases, J lost 3 bases, and 13 bases stayed unmatched. Germline V gives CDR1 MDHEN, CDR2 SYDVKM. PCR was performed using 60 Vbeta and 13 Jbeta primers. TCRdb's copy holds only in-frame clones and misses some; the assay was immunoSEQ multiplex PCR. In the table there are under 150,000 clones, more than 80% of which are singletons. The clonotype originates from a woman in her twenties or thirties in good health and CMV-seropositive. The chain is built from TRBV28 and TRBJ1-2; 7 bases match TRBD1. The specimen was PBMCs. The CDR3 is CASTLDRDWYYGYTF. The CDR3 DNA is TGTGCCAGTACGCTCGACAGGGATTGGTACTATGGCTACACCTTC.